This TCR beta chain derives from a study of OX40 agonist ivuxolimab in advanced cancers. Study-wide results and caveats: Clonal expansion from baseline to week 6 occurred in both CD4+ and CD8+ T cells. More expanded clones were found, on average, in CD8+ than in CD4+ T cells.

This CDR3 spans 14 amino acids. Germline CDR1 and CDR2: SGHRS and YFSETQ. V was pared by 3 bases and J by 4 bases, with 13 bases between. TCRdb's table, derived via immunoSEQ multiplex PCR, lists solely in-frame clones and lacks some. The top ten clones hold more than 0.25% of a sample with some 86,000 clones, about nine tenths of them seen once. To note about this clone: Antigen: not known. The sample holds other DNA sequences that translate to the same CDR3.

This chain links TRBV5-1 with TRBJ1-1, with D possibly TRBD1 on 6 matching bases. The source material was CD4+ or CD8+ T cells sorted from blood, sampled in a trial of the OX40 agonist ivuxolimab. The TCR originated in an adult with an advanced solid tumor such as melanoma, head and neck, liver or kidney cancer. The CDR3 sequence: CASSWGGGGTEAFF. The CDR3 bases are TGCGCCAGCAGCTGGGGTGGAGGGGGCACTGAAGCTTTCTTT.